A selection of T cell receptor beta chains follows, all from one sample in a study of Graves' ophthalmopathy and Graves' hyperthyroidism. TCRdb ran MiXCR on the multiplex PCR reads and lists one entry per CDR3 protein. The sample gives 1 million to 1.3 million distinct CDR3 sequences, about 38% of which show up once; over 8.5% is in the top ten. Sequenced input: peripheral blood or thyroid tissue (not recorded which). The origin of the receptors is an adult man with Graves' hyperthyroidism. Both conserved end residues are part of each CDR3. The order of the fields is V gene, clone size, CDR3 length, D gene, J gene, CDR3 DNA, CDR3 protein. D genes are given only for firm matches. Not every row has a clone size; where given, it reads once, few, many or a size class.

v_gene: TRBV20-1; abundance: few; len: 9; d_gene: .; j_gene: TRBJ2-3; CDR3nt: TGCAGTCCGTCGCCGAGGGGAGCGTTT; CDR3aa: CSPSPRGAF
v_gene: TRBV5-1; abundance: few; len: 13; d_gene: .; j_gene: TRBJ1-1; CDR3nt: TGCGCCAGCAGCCGGGGGCAGACTGCTGAAGCTTTCTTT; CDR3aa: CASSRGQTAEAFF
v_gene: TRBV5-4; abundance: .; len: 15; d_gene: .; j_gene: TRBJ1-3; CDR3nt: TGTGCCAGCAGCTTGTGGCCAAAGGCGGGAAACACCATATATTTT; CDR3aa: CASSLWPKAGNTIYF
v_gene: TRBV29-1; abundance: few; len: 14; d_gene: TRBD2; j_gene: TRBJ2-7; CDR3nt: TGCAGCGTTTCCCCACTAGCGGGAGTGAGGGAGCAGTACTTC; CDR3aa: CSVSPLAGVREQYF
v_gene: TRBV30; abundance: many; len: 11; d_gene: .; j_gene: TRBJ2-5; CDR3nt: TGTGCCTGGAGTGTGCAAGAGACCCAGTACTTC; CDR3aa: CAWSVQETQYF
v_gene: TRBV15; abundance: .; len: 15; d_gene: .; j_gene: TRBJ1-2; CDR3nt: TGTGCCACCAGCCGCAACCCGCCAGGTGATGATGGCTACACCTTC; CDR3aa: CATSRNPPGDDGYTF
v_gene: TRBV10-3; abundance: .; len: 14; d_gene: .; j_gene: TRBJ2-5; CDR3nt: TGTGCCAGCAGTGAGTCGGAAATTCAAGAGACCCAGTACTTC; CDR3aa: CASSESEIQETQYF
v_gene: TRBV12-3/TRBV12-4; abundance: once; len: 13; d_gene: .; j_gene: TRBJ1-2; CDR3nt: TGTGCCAGCAGTTACCGTAGTAACTATGGCTACGCCTTC; CDR3aa: CASSYRSNYGYAF
v_gene: TRBV10-3; abundance: .; len: 14; d_gene: TRBD2; j_gene: TRBJ2-3; CDR3nt: TGTGCCATCAATTTAGCGGGAGTCACAGATACGCAGTATTTT; CDR3aa: CAINLAGVTDTQYF
v_gene: TRBV15; abundance: many; len: 16; d_gene: TRBD1; j_gene: TRBJ2-7; CDR3nt: TGTGCCACCAGCGGGCCCCAGGGGGCAAGAACCTACGAGCAGTACTTC; CDR3aa: CATSGPQGARTYEQYF
v_gene: TRBV6-5; abundance: .; len: 15; d_gene: .; j_gene: TRBJ2-5; CDR3nt: TGTGCCAGCAGTTACTCGAGTTCAGCCCAAGAGACCCAGTACTTC; CDR3aa: CASSYSSSAQETQYF
v_gene: TRBV10-2; abundance: .; len: 15; d_gene: .; j_gene: TRBJ2-7; CDR3nt: TGCGCCAGCAGTGACTCCGGGCAGGGCACCTACGAGCAGTACTTC; CDR3aa: CASSDSGQGTYEQYF
v_gene: TRBV10-2; abundance: .; len: 14; d_gene: TRBD2; j_gene: TRBJ2-7; CDR3nt: TGTGCCAGCAGCCGCGACGGACTAGCCTACGAGCAGTACTTC; CDR3aa: CASSRDGLAYEQYF
v_gene: TRBV14; abundance: many; len: 15; d_gene: .; j_gene: TRBJ2-6; CDR3nt: TGTGCCAGCAGCCGGAGAGGGTCTGGGGCCAACGTCCTGACTTTC; CDR3aa: CASSRRGSGANVLTF
v_gene: TRBV7-8; abundance: many; len: 15; d_gene: .; j_gene: TRBJ1-5; CDR3nt: TGTGCCAGCAGCTTAGCAGGGGCGCGAAGTCAGCCCCAGCATTTT; CDR3aa: CASSLAGARSQPQHF
v_gene: TRBV4-3; abundance: .; len: 16; d_gene: .; j_gene: TRBJ2-7; CDR3nt: TGCGCCAGCAGCCAAGATTCGTCAGGGACATCCTACGAGCAGTACTTC; CDR3aa: CASSQDSSGTSYEQYF
v_gene: TRBV20-1; abundance: .; len: 13; d_gene: .; j_gene: TRBJ1-3; CDR3nt: TGCAGTGCCATAAAGGGCTCCGGAAACACCATATATTTT; CDR3aa: CSAIKGSGNTIYF
v_gene: TRBV30; abundance: .; len: 16; d_gene: TRBD1; j_gene: TRBJ2-7; CDR3nt: TGTGCCTGGAGACTTAGAGACAGGGGGAGCTCCTACGAGCAGTACTTC; CDR3aa: CAWRLRDRGSSYEQYF
v_gene: TRBV19; abundance: few; len: 12; d_gene: .; j_gene: TRBJ2-5; CDR3nt: TGTGCCAGTAGTATAGAAGGACAGACCCAGTACTTC; CDR3aa: CASSIEGQTQYF
v_gene: TRBV7-9; abundance: many; len: 11; d_gene: TRBD1; j_gene: TRBJ2-7; CDR3nt: TGTGCCAGCAGCTCTGGACAGGGAGGGTACTTC; CDR3aa: CASSSGQGGYF
v_gene: TRBV19; abundance: many; len: 16; d_gene: .; j_gene: TRBJ1-2; CDR3nt: TGTGCCAGTAGTCTCCCCCTGGACGGGTCTAACTATGGCTACACCTTC; CDR3aa: CASSLPLDGSNYGYTF
v_gene: TRBV7-3; abundance: .; len: 13; d_gene: TRBD1; j_gene: TRBJ1-6; CDR3nt: TGTGCCAGCAGGCGGGGACAGGGGACACCCCTCCACTTT; CDR3aa: CASRRGQGTPLHF
v_gene: TRBV7-9; abundance: .; len: 14; d_gene: TRBD2; j_gene: TRBJ2-7; CDR3nt: TGTGCCAGCAGTGGGGCTAGCGGGAGTTTCGAGCAGTACTTC; CDR3aa: CASSGASGSFEQYF
v_gene: TRBV29-1; abundance: .; len: 11; d_gene: .; j_gene: TRBJ2-7; CDR3nt: TGCAGCGTACCGAGTGGGGGCGAGCAGTACTTC; CDR3aa: CSVPSGGEQYF
v_gene: TRBV6-5; abundance: .; len: 15; d_gene: .; j_gene: TRBJ2-7; CDR3nt: TGTGCCAGCAGATCCCCTGAAGGGGAGAGCTACGAGCAGTACTTC; CDR3aa: CASRSPEGESYEQYF
v_gene: TRBV10-3; abundance: .; len: 13; d_gene: TRBD1; j_gene: TRBJ2-7; CDR3nt: TGTGCCAGCAAGACAGGGTACGCCTACGAGCAGTACTTC; CDR3aa: CASKTGYAYEQYF
v_gene: TRBV29-1; abundance: few; len: 13; d_gene: .; j_gene: TRBJ2-5; CDR3nt: TGCAGCGTTGAATACAGGCCCGGGGAGACCCAGTACTTC; CDR3aa: CSVEYRPGETQYF
v_gene: TRBV27; abundance: .; len: 14; d_gene: .; j_gene: TRBJ2-7; CDR3nt: TGTGCCAGCAGTTTAAGGACAGTAGACTACGAGCAGTACTTC; CDR3aa: CASSLRTVDYEQYF
v_gene: TRBV12-3/TRBV12-4; abundance: .; len: 12; d_gene: .; j_gene: TRBJ1-5; CDR3nt: TGTGCCAGCAGTTCGTCGGAACCACCACAGCATTTT; CDR3aa: CASSSSEPPQHF
v_gene: TRBV12-3/TRBV12-4; abundance: many; len: 15; d_gene: .; j_gene: TRBJ1-5; CDR3nt: TGTGCCAGCAGCCCCCCCACCCAGGGCAATCAGCCCCAGCATTTT; CDR3aa: CASSPPTQGNQPQHF
v_gene: TRBV6-1; abundance: few; len: 14; d_gene: .; j_gene: TRBJ1-5; CDR3nt: TGTGCCAGCAGTGAATTTCTTAGCAATCAGCCCCAGCATTTT; CDR3aa: CASSEFLSNQPQHF
v_gene: TRBV7-2; abundance: few; len: 14; d_gene: .; j_gene: TRBJ1-2; CDR3nt: TGTGCCAGCAGCTTACGGCAGACTAACTATGGCTACACCTTC; CDR3aa: CASSLRQTNYGYTF
v_gene: TRBV6-5; abundance: .; len: 13; d_gene: .; j_gene: TRBJ1-6; CDR3nt: TGTGCCAGCAGTAAGACCGTGAATTCACCCCTCCACTTT; CDR3aa: CASSKTVNSPLHF
v_gene: TRBV10-3; abundance: few; len: 14; d_gene: TRBD1; j_gene: TRBJ1-5; CDR3nt: TGTGCCATCAGCCCGGGACAGCAAAATCAGCCCCAGCATTTT; CDR3aa: CAISPGQQNQPQHF
v_gene: TRBV20-1; abundance: many; len: 13; d_gene: .; j_gene: TRBJ2-7; CDR3nt: TGCAGTGCTAGAGGACAGAACACCTACGAGCAGTACTTC; CDR3aa: CSARGQNTYEQYF
v_gene: TRBV19; abundance: .; len: 17; d_gene: .; j_gene: TRBJ2-7; CDR3nt: TGTGCCAGTAGTATCAACCATGGACTCATCTCGTCCTACGAGCAGTACTTC; CDR3aa: CASSINHGLISSYEQYF
v_gene: TRBV25-1; abundance: .; len: 17; d_gene: .; j_gene: TRBJ2-7; CDR3nt: TGTGCCAGCAGTTACTCGAGTGGGGGCCCGGTGGCTGACGAGCAGTACTTC; CDR3aa: CASSYSSGGPVADEQYF
v_gene: TRBV7-3; abundance: few; len: 15; d_gene: .; j_gene: TRBJ2-7; CDR3nt: TGTGCCAGCAGCTTAGGTTTAGGGGAGTACCAAGAGCAGTACTTC; CDR3aa: CASSLGLGEYQEQYF
v_gene: TRBV29-1; abundance: many; len: 17; d_gene: TRBD2; j_gene: TRBJ2-7; CDR3nt: TGCAGCGTAAGGACGGGACTAGCGGGAGAGAGGAAGTACGAGCAGTACTTC; CDR3aa: CSVRTGLAGERKYEQYF
v_gene: TRBV14; abundance: .; len: 13; d_gene: TRBD2; j_gene: TRBJ2-7; CDR3nt: TGTGCCAGCTCCCGGGAGGGCCTCAACGAGCAGTACTTC; CDR3aa: CASSREGLNEQYF
v_gene: TRBV19; abundance: many; len: 15; d_gene: .; j_gene: TRBJ1-5; CDR3nt: TGTGCCACTCAAGGGGGGGGGCTAAGCAATCAGCCCCAGCATTTT; CDR3aa: CATQGGGLSNQPQHF
v_gene: TRBV2; abundance: .; len: 12; d_gene: .; j_gene: TRBJ1-4; CDR3nt: TGTGCCAGCAACCGGTTTAATGAAAAACTGTTTTTT; CDR3aa: CASNRFNEKLFF
v_gene: TRBV5-1; abundance: .; len: 15; d_gene: .; j_gene: TRBJ1-1; CDR3nt: TGCGCCAGCAGCTTTAGGGGGGCTGACGGCACTGAAGCTTTCTTT; CDR3aa: CASSFRGADGTEAFF
v_gene: TRBV6-6; abundance: few; len: 13; d_gene: .; j_gene: TRBJ1-3; CDR3nt: TGTGCCACCCGGGGGTCCTCTGGAAACACCATATATTTT; CDR3aa: CATRGSSGNTIYF
v_gene: TRBV7-2; abundance: many; len: 16; d_gene: TRBD2; j_gene: TRBJ2-5; CDR3nt: TGTGCCAGCAGCATAGTGAGACTAGCGGGAACAGAGACCCAGTACTTC; CDR3aa: CASSIVRLAGTETQYF
v_gene: TRBV7-6; abundance: .; len: 14; d_gene: .; j_gene: TRBJ1-1; CDR3nt: TGTGCCAGCAGCTTAGTCCAGGTGAACACTGAAACTTTCTTT; CDR3aa: CASSLVQVNTETFF
v_gene: TRBV19; abundance: few; len: 14; d_gene: .; j_gene: TRBJ2-7; CDR3nt: TGTGCCAGTATCTCCAGGGACACCCTCTACGAGCAGTACTTC; CDR3aa: CASISRDTLYEQYF
v_gene: TRBV18; abundance: .; len: 15; d_gene: TRBD1; j_gene: TRBJ2-7; CDR3nt: TGTGCCAGCTCACCACCTTCCGGGACAGCCTACGAGCAGTACTTC; CDR3aa: CASSPPSGTAYEQYF
v_gene: TRBV10-3; abundance: few; len: 16; d_gene: TRBD2; j_gene: TRBJ2-7; CDR3nt: TGTGCCAGCAGTTATTACGGGACTACTAGCTCCTACGAGCAGTACTTC; CDR3aa: CASSYYGTTSSYEQYF